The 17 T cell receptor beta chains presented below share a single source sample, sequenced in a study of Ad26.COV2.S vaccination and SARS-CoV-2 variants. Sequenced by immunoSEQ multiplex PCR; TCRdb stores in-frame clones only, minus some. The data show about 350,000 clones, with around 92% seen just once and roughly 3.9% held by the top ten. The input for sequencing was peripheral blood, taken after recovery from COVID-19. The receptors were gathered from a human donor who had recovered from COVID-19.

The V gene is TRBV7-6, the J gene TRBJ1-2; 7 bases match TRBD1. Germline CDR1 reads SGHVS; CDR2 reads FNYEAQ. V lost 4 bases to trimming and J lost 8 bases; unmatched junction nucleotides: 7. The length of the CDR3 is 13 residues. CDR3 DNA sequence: TGTGCCAGCAGCTCGGAACGGACAGGAGGCTACACCTTC. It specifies CASSSERTGGYTF.

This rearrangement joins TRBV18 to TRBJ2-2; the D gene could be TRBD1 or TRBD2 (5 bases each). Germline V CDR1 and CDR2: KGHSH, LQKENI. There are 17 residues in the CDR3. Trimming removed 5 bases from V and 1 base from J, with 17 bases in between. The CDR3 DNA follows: TGTGCCAGCTCATCTACCAGGGAGAAGAAGAACACCGGGGAGCTGTTTTTT. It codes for CASSSTREKKNTGELFF.

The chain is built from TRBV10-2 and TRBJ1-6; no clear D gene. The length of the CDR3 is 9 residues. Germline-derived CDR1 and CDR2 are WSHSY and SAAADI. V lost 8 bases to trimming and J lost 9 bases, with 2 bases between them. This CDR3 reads CASGSPLHF. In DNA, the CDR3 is TGCGCCAGCGGTTCACCCCTCCACTTT.

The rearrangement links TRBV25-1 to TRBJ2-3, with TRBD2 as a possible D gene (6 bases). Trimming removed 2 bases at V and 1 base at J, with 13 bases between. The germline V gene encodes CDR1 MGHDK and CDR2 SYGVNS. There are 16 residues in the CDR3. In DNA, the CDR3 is TGTGCCAGCAGTGAAGGGGCGGGGTTGGGCACAGATACGCAGTATTTT. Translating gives CASSEGAGLGTDTQYF. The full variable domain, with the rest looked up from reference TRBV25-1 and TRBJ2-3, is EADIYQTPRYLVIGTGKKITLECSQTMGHDKMYWYQQDPGMELHLIHYSYGVNSTEKGDLSSESTVSRIRTEHFPLTLESARPSHTSQYLCASSEGAGLGTDTQYFGPGTRLTVL.

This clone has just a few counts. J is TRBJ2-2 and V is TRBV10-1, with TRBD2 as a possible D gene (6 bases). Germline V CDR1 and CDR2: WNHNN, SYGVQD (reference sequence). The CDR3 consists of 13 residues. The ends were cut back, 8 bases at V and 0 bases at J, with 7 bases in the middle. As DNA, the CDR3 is TGCGCCAGCGGGACTCCGAACACCGGGGAGCTGTTTTTT. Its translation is CASGTPNTGELFF.

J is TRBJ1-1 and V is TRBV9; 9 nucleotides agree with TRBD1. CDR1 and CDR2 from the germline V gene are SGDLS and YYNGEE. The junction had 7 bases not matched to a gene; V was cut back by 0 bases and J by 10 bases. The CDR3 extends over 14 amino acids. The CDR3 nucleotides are TGTGCCAGCAGCGTAGGACAGGGGGATCTGCTAGCTTTCTTT. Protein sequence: CASSVGQGDLLAFF.

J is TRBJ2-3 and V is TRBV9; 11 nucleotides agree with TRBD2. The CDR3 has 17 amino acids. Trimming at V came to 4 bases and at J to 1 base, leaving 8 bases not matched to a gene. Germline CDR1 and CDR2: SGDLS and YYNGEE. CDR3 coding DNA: TGTGCCAGCAGCCCAGCCTCGGGACTAGCGGGCACAGATACGCAGTATTTT. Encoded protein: CASSPASGLAGTDTQYF.

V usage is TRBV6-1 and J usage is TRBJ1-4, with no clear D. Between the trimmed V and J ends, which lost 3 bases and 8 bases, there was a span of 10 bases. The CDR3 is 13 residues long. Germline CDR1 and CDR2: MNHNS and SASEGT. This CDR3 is CASSDISQEKLFF. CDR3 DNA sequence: TGTGCCAGCAGTGACATCTCCCAGGAAAAACTGTTTTTT.

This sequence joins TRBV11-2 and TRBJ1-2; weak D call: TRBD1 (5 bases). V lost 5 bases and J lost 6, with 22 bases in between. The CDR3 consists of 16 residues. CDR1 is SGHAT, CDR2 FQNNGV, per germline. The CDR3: CASSPHAGPPRDGYTF. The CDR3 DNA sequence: TGTGCCAGCAGCCCCCACGCAGGGCCCCCGCGGGATGGCTACACCTTC.

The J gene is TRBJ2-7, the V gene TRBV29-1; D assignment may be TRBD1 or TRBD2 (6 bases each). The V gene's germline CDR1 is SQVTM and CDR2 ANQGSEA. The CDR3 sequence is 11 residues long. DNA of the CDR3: TGCAGCGTTGATTTTCGAGGGGGGACTGTAGTC. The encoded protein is CSVDFRGGTVV.

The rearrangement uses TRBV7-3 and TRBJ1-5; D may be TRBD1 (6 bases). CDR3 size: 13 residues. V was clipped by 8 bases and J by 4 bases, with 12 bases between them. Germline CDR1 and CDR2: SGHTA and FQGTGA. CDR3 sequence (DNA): TGTGCCAGCTCTTGGGGGGCAAATCAGCCCCAGCATTTT. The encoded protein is CASSWGANQPQHF.

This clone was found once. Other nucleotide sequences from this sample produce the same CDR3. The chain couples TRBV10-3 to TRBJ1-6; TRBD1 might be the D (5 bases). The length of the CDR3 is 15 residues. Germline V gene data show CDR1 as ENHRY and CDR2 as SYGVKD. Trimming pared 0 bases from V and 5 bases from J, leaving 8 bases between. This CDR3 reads CAISESGQNNSPLHF. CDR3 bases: TGTGCCATCAGTGAGTCGGGGCAGAATAATTCACCCCTCCACTTT.

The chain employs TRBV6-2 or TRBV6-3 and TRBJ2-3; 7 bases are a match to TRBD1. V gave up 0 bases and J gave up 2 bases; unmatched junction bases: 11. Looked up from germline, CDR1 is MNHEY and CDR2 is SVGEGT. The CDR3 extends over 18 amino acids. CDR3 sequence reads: CASSYSFRDRIHTDTQYF. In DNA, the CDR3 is TGTGCCAGCAGTTACTCCTTCCGGGACAGAATCCACACAGATACGCAGTATTTT.

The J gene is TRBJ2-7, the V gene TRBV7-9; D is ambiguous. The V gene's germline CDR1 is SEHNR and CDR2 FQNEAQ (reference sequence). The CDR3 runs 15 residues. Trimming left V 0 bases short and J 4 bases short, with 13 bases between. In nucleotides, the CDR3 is TGTGCCAGCAGCTTAGCCCGGACGGTCCAATACGAGCAGTACTTC. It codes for CASSLARTVQYEQYF.

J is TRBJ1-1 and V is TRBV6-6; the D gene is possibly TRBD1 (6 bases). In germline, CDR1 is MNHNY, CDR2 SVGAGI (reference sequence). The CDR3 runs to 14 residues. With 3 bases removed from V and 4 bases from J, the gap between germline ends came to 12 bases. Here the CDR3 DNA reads TGTGCCAGCAGTTATCAGGGGCCGGGCACTGAAGCTTTCTTT. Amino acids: CASSYQGPGTEAFF.

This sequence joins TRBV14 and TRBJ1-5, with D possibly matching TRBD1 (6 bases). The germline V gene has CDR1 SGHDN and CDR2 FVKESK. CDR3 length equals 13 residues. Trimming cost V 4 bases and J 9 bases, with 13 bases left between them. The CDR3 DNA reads TGTGCCAGCAGCCTGGGGCGGGGGCGGCCCCAGCATTTT. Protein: CASSLGRGRPQHF.

The chain's CDR3 is CASSQIISGDGNEKLFF. Written as DNA, the CDR3 is TGCGCCAGCAGCCAAATCATTTCGGGGGATGGGAATGAAAAACTGTTTTTT. V usage is TRBV4-3 and J usage is TRBJ1-4, with a weak D call TRBD1 (5 bases). Trimming removed 2 bases from V and 5 bases from J, with 18 bases in between. This CDR3 has 17 amino acids. Looked up from germline, CDR1 is LGHNA and CDR2 is YSLEER.